This TCR beta chain was captured in a study of control samples from healthy donors and cancer patients. A note on this clone: A read error may produce the germline difference seen at one junction end.

Germline values: CDR1 SGDLS, CDR2 YYNGEE. This CDR3 region has 18 residues. Assay used: immunoSEQ multiplex PCR; TCRdb lists only in-frame clones, some missing. The sample yields roughly 76,000 clones, 93% seen once. This TCR was recovered from a woman between 40 and 55 years old with lung cancer. This sequence joins TRBV9 and TRBJ2-2; 8 nucleotides match TRBD1. The source material was PBMCs. The CDR3, as DNA: TGTGCCAGCAGCGTAGAGAGGCTCTGGACAGGGAACACCGGGGAGCTGGTTTTT. This encodes CASSVERLWTGNTGELVF.